This T cell receptor (beta chain) was captured by sequencing in a study of cytomegalovirus exposure and HLA in healthy donors. Study results and caveats: Rarity held for most TCR sequences, but there were some public TCRs that occurred in many donors. Segments of the TCR beta V type were, in most cases, productive about 90% or about 30% of the time in an earlier analysis.

Germline CDR1 LGHNA, CDR2 YSLEER. Trimming removed 3 bases at V and 2 bases at J, with 11 bases between. The CDR3 is made up of 14 amino acids. Nominally healthy donors were sampled, though unrecorded immune exposures were likely. This clone was counted only a few times. Its antigen remains unidentified. A multiplex PCR was run with 60 Vbeta primers and 13 Jbeta primers. The data were produced by immunoSEQ multiplex PCR, yet TCRdb's version contains in-frame clones alone and is incomplete. The sample has some 93,000 clones, approximately 81% seen once; the top ten hold roughly 3%. The sample was PBMCs. This TCR was recovered from a middle-aged woman in good health and CMV-seronegative. V usage is TRBV4-3 and J usage is TRBJ2-7, with D possibly being TRBD2 (6 bases). Here the CDR3 reads CASSQQTRTYEQYF. The CDR3, as DNA: TGCGCCAGCAGCCAGCAGACTAGAACCTACGAGCAGTACTTC.